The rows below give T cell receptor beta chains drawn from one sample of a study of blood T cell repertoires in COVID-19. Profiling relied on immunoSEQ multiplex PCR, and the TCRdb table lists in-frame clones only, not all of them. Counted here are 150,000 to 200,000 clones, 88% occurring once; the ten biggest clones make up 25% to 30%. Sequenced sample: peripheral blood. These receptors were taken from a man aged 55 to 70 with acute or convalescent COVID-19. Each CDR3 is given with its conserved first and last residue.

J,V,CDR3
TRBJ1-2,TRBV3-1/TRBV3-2,CASSQGRNYGYTF
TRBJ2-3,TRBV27,CASSLLNDGSTDTQYF
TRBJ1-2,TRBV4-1,CASSQDPNRVLGYTF
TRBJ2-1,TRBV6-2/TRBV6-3,CASSYSSLLNEQFF
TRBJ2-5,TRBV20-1,CSASGSGLQETQYF
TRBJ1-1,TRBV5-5,CASRSRDRGENTEAFF
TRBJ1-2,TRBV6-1,CASSEARGYGYTF
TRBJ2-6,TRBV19,CASTGRVPSGANVLTF
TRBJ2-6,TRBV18,CASSPPSSGMTGANVLTF
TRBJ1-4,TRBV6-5,CASSLTTAGDEKLFF
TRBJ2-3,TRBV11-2,CASSSPGSPIEQYF
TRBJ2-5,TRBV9,CASSPPGGGPQETQYF
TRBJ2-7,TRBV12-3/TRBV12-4,CASNRREGHEQYF
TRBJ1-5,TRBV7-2,CASSPSGKLNQPQHF
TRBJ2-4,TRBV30,CAWSDPGKNIQYF
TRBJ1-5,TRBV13,CASSLRGRDQPQHF
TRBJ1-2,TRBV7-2,CASSLALRQGSYGYTF
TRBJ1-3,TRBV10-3,CAISESTGNTIYF
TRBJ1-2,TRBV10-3,CAISESGTGQGDGYTF
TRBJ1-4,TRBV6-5,CASSRSQGMEEKLFF
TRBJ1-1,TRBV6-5,CASSQRDSTEAFF
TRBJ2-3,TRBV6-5,CASSPLRVSTDTQYF
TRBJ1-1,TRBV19,CASISPTNTEAFF
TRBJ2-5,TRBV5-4,CASTGGETQYF
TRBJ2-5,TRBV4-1,CASSQDGLPQETQYF
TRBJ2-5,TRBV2,CASRVAVREGTQYF